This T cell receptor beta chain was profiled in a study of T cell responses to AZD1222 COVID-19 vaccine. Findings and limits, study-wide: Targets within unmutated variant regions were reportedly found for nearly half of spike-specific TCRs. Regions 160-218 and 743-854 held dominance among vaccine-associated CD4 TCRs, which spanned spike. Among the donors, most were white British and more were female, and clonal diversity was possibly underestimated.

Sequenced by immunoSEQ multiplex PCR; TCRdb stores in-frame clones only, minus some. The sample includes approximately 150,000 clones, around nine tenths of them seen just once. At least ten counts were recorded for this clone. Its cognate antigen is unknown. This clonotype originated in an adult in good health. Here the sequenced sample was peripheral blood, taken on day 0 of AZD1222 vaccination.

In nucleotides, the CDR3 is TGTGCCAGTAGTGTCAGGGGCCGGAACTATGGCTACACCTTC. This gives the protein CASSVRGRNYGYTF. The genes are TRBV19 and TRBJ1-2, with a tentative D call TRBD1 (6 bases). V lost 5 bases, J lost 2 bases, and 12 bases lay in between. Germline V gene sequence: CDR1 LNHDA, CDR2 SQIVND (reference sequence). This CDR3 has 14 residues.